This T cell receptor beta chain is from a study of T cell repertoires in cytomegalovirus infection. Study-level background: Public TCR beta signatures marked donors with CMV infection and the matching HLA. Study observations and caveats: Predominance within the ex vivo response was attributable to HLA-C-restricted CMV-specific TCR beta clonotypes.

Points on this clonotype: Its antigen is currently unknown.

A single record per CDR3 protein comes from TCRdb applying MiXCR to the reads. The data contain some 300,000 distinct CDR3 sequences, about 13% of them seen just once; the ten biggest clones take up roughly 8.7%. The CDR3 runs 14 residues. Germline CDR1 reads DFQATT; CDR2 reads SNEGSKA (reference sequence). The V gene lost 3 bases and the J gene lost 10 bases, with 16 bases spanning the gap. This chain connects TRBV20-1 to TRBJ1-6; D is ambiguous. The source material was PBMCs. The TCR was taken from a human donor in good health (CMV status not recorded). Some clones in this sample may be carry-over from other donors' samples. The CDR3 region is CSARGSPRESPLHF. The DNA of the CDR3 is TGCAGTGCTAGGGGGTCCCCACGGGAGTCACCCCTCCACTTT.